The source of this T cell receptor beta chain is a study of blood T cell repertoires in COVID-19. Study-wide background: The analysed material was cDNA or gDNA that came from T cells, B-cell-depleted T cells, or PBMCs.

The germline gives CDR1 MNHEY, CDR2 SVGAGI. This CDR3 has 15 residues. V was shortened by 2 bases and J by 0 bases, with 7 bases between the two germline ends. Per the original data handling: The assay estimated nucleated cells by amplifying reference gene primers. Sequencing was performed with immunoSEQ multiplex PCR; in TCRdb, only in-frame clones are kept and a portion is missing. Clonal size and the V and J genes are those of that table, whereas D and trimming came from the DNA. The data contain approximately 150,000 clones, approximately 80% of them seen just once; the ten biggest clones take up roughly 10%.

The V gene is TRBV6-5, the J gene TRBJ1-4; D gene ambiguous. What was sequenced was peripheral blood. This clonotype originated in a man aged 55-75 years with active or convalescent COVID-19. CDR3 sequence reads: CASSYQAATNEKLFF. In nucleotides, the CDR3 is TGTGCCAGCAGTTACCAGGCCGCAACTAATGAAAAACTGTTTTTT.